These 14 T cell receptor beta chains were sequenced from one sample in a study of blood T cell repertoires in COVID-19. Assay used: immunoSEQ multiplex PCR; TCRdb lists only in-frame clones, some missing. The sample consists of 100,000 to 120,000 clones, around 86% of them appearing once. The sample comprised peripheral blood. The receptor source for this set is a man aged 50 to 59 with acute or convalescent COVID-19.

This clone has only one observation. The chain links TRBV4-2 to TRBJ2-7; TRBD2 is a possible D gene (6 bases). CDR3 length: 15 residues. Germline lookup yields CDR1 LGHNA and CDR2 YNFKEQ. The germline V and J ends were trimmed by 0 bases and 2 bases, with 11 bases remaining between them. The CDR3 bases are TGTGCCAGCAGCCAAGATCCGGACTATCCCTACGAGCAGTACTTC. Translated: CASSQDPDYPYEQYF.

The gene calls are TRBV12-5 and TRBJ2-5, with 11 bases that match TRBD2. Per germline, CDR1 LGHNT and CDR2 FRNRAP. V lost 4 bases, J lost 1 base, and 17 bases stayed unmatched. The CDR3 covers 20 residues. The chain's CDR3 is CASGSIPTVAGGRGQETQYF. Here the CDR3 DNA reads TGTGCTAGTGGTTCGATCCCAACAGTAGCGGGAGGGCGGGGCCAAGAGACCCAGTACTTC.

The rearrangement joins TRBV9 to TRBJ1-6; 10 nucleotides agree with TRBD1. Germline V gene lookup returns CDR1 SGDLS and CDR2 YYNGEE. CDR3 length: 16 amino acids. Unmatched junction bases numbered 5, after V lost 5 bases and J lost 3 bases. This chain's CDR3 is CASRGQGGNYNSPLHF. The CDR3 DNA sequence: TGTGCCAGCAGAGGACAGGGGGGGAACTATAATTCACCCCTCCACTTT.

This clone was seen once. The CDR3 nucleotides read TGTGCCACTATGCAGGGCGAGCCCCAGCATTTT. It codes for CATMQGEPQHF. The rearrangement joins TRBV19 to TRBJ1-5; weak D call: TRBD1 (5 bases). Between the trimmed V and J ends, which lost 10 bases and 8 bases, there was a span of 12 bases. The CDR3 has 11 amino acids. Germline values: CDR1 LNHDA, CDR2 SQIVND (reference sequence).

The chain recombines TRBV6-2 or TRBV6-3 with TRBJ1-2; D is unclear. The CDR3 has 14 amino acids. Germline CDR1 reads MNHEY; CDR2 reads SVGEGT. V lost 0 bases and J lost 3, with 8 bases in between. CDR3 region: CASSYSDTYYGYTF. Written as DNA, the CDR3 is TGTGCCAGCAGTTACTCCGACACCTACTATGGCTACACCTTC.

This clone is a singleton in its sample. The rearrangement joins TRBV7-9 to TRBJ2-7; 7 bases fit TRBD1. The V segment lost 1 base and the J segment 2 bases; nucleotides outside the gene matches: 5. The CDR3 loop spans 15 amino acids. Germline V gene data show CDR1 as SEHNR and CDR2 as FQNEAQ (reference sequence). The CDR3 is CASSLEGAATYEQYF. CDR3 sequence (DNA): TGTGCCAGCAGCTTAGAGGGGGCAGCAACCTACGAGCAGTACTTC. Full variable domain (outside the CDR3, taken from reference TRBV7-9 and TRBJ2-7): DTGVSQNPRHKITKRGQNVTFRCDPISEHNRLYWYRQTLGQGPEFLTYFQNEAQLEKSRLLSDRFSAERPKGSFSTLEIQRTEQGDSAMYLCASSLEGAATYEQYFGPGTRLTVT.

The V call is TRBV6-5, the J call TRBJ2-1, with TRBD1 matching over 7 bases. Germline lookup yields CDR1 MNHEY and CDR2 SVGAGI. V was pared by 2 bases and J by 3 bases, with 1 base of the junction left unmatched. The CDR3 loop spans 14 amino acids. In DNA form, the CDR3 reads TGTGCCAGCAGTTACGACAGGGACTACAATGAGCAGTTCTTC. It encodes CASSYDRDYNEQFF.

This chain's CDR3 is CAWRRGGPSYEQYF. In DNA form, the CDR3 reads TGTGCCTGGAGACGCGGGGGGCCTAGCTACGAGCAGTACTTC. V usage is TRBV30 and J usage is TRBJ2-7; 8 positions match TRBD2. Trimming took 3 bases from V and 3 from J; bases not matched to a gene: 7. Germline-derived CDR1 and CDR2 are GTSNPN and SVGIG (reference sequence). The CDR3 contains 14 residues.

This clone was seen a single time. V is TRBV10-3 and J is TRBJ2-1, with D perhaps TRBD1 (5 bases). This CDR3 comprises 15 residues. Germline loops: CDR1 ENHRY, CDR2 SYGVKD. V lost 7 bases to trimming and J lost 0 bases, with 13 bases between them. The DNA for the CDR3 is TGTGCCATCACCCAACAGGTCAACTCCTACAATGAGCAGTTCTTC. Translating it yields CAITQQVNSYNEQFF.

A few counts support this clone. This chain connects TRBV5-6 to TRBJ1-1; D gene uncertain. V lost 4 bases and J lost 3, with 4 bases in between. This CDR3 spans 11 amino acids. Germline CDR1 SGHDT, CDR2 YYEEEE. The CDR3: CASSRDTEAFF. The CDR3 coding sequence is TGTGCCAGCAGCCGGGACACTGAAGCTTTCTTT.

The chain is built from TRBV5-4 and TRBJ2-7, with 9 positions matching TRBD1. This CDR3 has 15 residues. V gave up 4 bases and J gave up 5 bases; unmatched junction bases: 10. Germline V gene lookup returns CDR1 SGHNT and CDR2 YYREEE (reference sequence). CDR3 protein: CASSLGQGRGDEQYF. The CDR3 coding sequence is TGTGCCAGCAGCCTAGGACAGGGGCGAGGAGACGAGCAGTACTTC. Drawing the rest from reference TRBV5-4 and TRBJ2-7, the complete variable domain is ETGVTQSPTHLIKTRGQQVTLRCSSQSGHNTVSWYQQALGQGPQFIFQYYREEENGRGNFPPRFSGLQFPNYSSELNVNALELDDSALYLCASSLGQGRGDEQYFGPGTRLTVT.

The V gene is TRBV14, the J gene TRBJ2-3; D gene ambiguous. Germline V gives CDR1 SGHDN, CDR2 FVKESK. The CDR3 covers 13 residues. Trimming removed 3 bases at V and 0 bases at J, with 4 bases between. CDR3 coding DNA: TGTGCCAGCAGCCAGCGCAGCACAGATACGCAGTATTTT. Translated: CASSQRSTDTQYF.

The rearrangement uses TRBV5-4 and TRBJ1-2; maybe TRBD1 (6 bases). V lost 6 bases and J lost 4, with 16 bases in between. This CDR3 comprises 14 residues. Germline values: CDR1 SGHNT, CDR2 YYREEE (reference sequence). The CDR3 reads CASTRRDIGYGYTF. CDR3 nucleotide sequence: TGTGCCAGCACCCGCCGGGACATCGGCTATGGCTACACCTTC. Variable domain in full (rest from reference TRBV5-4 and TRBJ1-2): ETGVTQSPTHLIKTRGQQVTLRCSSQSGHNTVSWYQQALGQGPQFIFQYYREEENGRGNFPPRFSGLQFPNYSSELNVNALELDDSALYLCASTRRDIGYGYTFGSGTRLTVV.

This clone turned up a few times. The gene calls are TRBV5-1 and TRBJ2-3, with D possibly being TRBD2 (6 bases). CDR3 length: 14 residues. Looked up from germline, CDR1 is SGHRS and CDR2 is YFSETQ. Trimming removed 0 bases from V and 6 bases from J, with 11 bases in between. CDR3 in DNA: TGCGCCAGCAGCTTGGACACCGCGGGGGATACGCAGTATTTT. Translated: CASSLDTAGDTQYF. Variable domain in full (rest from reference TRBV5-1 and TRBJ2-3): KAGVTQTPRYLIKTRGQQVTLSCSPISGHRSVSWYQQTPGQGLQFLFEYFSETQRNKGNFPGRFSGRQFSNSRSEMNVSTLELGDSALYLCASSLDTAGDTQYFGPGTRLTVL.